These T cell receptor beta chains were read from a single sample in a study of T cell responses to AZD1222 COVID-19 vaccine. The repertoire was sequenced with immunoSEQ multiplex PCR; TCRdb's copy has only in-frame clones and lacks some. Of 150,000 or so clones listed, about 87% were seen once; the top ten hold around 2.9%. The sample consisted of peripheral blood, taken on day 0 of AZD1222 vaccination. Every receptor here comes from an adult in good health. The CDR3 runs from the conserved cysteine through the conserved F or W. D genes are given only for firm matches. Where a row states a size, it is once, few, many or the class of an expanded clone; other rows omit it.

clone_size: NA; d_call: NA; j_call: TRBJ2-7; v_call: TRBV4-2; cdr3_aa: CASSQTGYEQYF; cdr3_nt: TGTGCCAGCAGCCAGACAGGCTACGAGCAGTACTTC
clone_size: NA; d_call: TRBD1; j_call: TRBJ2-2; v_call: TRBV11-2; cdr3_aa: CASSRQGAYTGELFF; cdr3_nt: TGTGCCAGCAGCCGACAGGGGGCCTACACCGGGGAGCTGTTTTTT
clone_size: few; d_call: TRBD1; j_call: TRBJ1-6; v_call: TRBV7-2; cdr3_aa: CASSLVRDSWSPLHF; cdr3_nt: TGTGCCAGCAGCTTAGTAAGGGACAGTTGGTCACCCCTCCACTTT
clone_size: NA; d_call: NA; j_call: TRBJ2-3; v_call: TRBV5-1; cdr3_aa: CASSLAQPHTDTQYF; cdr3_nt: TGCGCCAGCAGCTTGGCCCAGCCCCACACAGATACGCAGTATTTT
clone_size: NA; d_call: NA; j_call: TRBJ1-1; v_call: TRBV4-2; cdr3_aa: CASSQSTGSMNTEAFF; cdr3_nt: TGTGCCAGCAGCCAGTCCACAGGTTCCATGAACACTGAAGCTTTCTTT
clone_size: NA; d_call: NA; j_call: TRBJ2-2; v_call: TRBV19; cdr3_aa: CASSIIGTGELFF; cdr3_nt: TGTGCCAGTAGTATCATCGGCACCGGGGAGCTGTTTTTT
clone_size: NA; d_call: NA; j_call: TRBJ1-2; v_call: TRBV3-1/TRBV3-2; cdr3_aa: CASSQGVQGTNYGYTF; cdr3_nt: TGTGCCAGCAGCCAAGGGGTACAGGGAACTAACTATGGCTACACCTTC
clone_size: once; d_call: TRBD2; j_call: TRBJ2-2; v_call: TRBV7-3; cdr3_aa: CASSATGTSGGVTGELFF; cdr3_nt: TGTGCCAGCAGCGCCACCGGGACTAGCGGGGGGGTAACCGGGGAGCTGTTTTTT
clone_size: NA; d_call: TRBD2; j_call: TRBJ2-3; v_call: TRBV4-1; cdr3_aa: CASNRAGGRLDTDTQYF; cdr3_nt: TGCGCCAGCAACCGAGCGGGGGGGCGTCTGGACACAGATACGCAGTATTTT
clone_size: NA; d_call: NA; j_call: TRBJ2-3; v_call: TRBV5-6; cdr3_aa: CASSFSGLTDTQYF; cdr3_nt: TGTGCCAGCAGCTTCTCAGGGCTCACAGATACGCAGTATTTT
clone_size: once; d_call: NA; j_call: TRBJ1-6; v_call: TRBV9; cdr3_aa: CASSTDTGGNSPLHF; cdr3_nt: TGTGCCAGCAGCACTGATACGGGTGGGAATTCACCCCTCCACTTT
clone_size: NA; d_call: NA; j_call: TRBJ2-2; v_call: TRBV19; cdr3_aa: CASSEAGQPTGELFF; cdr3_nt: TGTGCCAGTAGTGAAGCGGGACAGCCCACCGGGGAGCTGTTTTTT
clone_size: few; d_call: TRBD1; j_call: TRBJ2-2; v_call: TRBV19; cdr3_aa: CASRGTGVTGELFF; cdr3_nt: TGTGCCAGTCGAGGGACAGGGGTGACCGGGGAGCTGTTTTTT
clone_size: NA; d_call: NA; j_call: TRBJ1-1; v_call: TRBV11-1; cdr3_aa: CASSPAGGSPPTEAFF; cdr3_nt: TGTGCCAGCAGCCCCGCCGGGGGAAGTCCGCCCACTGAAGCTTTCTTT
clone_size: NA; d_call: NA; j_call: TRBJ1-4; v_call: TRBV7-9; cdr3_aa: CASSLEALGSEKLFF; cdr3_nt: TGTGCCAGCAGCTTAGAGGCGCTAGGGAGTGAAAAACTGTTTTTT
clone_size: NA; d_call: TRBD1; j_call: TRBJ1-5; v_call: TRBV19; cdr3_aa: CASSRTGNRDQPQHF; cdr3_nt: TGTGCCAGTAGTCGGACAGGGAATAGGGATCAGCCCCAGCATTTT
clone_size: once; d_call: TRBD1; j_call: TRBJ2-7; v_call: TRBV9; cdr3_aa: CASSVGQGNGYEQYF; cdr3_nt: TGTGCCAGCAGCGTAGGACAGGGCAATGGCTACGAGCAGTACTTC
clone_size: NA; d_call: NA; j_call: TRBJ1-1; v_call: TRBV6-2/TRBV6-3; cdr3_aa: CASSLTVNTEAFF; cdr3_nt: TGTGCCAGCAGCCTGACAGTAAACACTGAAGCTTTCTTT
clone_size: NA; d_call: TRBD2; j_call: TRBJ2-1; v_call: TRBV7-9; cdr3_aa: CASSLSSRTRYNEQFF; cdr3_nt: TGTGCCAGCAGCTTAAGTTCCCGGACTAGATACAATGAGCAGTTCTTC
clone_size: once; d_call: TRBD1; j_call: TRBJ1-5; v_call: TRBV3-1/TRBV3-2; cdr3_aa: CASSPSGGRGQPQHF; cdr3_nt: TGTGCCAGCAGCCCGTCAGGGGGGCGCGGGCAGCCCCAGCATTTT
clone_size: few; d_call: NA; j_call: TRBJ1-1; v_call: TRBV6-5; cdr3_aa: CASSYGRYTEAFF; cdr3_nt: TGTGCCAGCAGTTACGGCCGGTACACTGAAGCTTTCTTT
clone_size: NA; d_call: NA; j_call: TRBJ1-6; v_call: TRBV6-1; cdr3_aa: CASSEEIRGRYNSPLHF; cdr3_nt: TGTGCCAGCAGTGAAGAGATCCGGGGTCGCTATAATTCACCCCTCCACTTT
clone_size: NA; d_call: NA; j_call: TRBJ1-2; v_call: TRBV12-3/TRBV12-4; cdr3_aa: CASSLGGGGYTF; cdr3_nt: TGTGCCAGCAGTTTAGGGGGCGGTGGCTACACCTTC
clone_size: NA; d_call: NA; j_call: TRBJ2-2; v_call: TRBV15; cdr3_aa: CATSRGDGNTGELFF; cdr3_nt: TGTGCCACCAGCAGGGGGGACGGTAACACCGGGGAGCTGTTTTTT
clone_size: NA; d_call: NA; j_call: TRBJ1-3; v_call: TRBV5-6; cdr3_aa: CASSSAGTAGNTIYF; cdr3_nt: TGTGCCAGCAGCTCTGCCGGGACGGCTGGAAACACCATATATTTT
clone_size: NA; d_call: TRBD1; j_call: TRBJ1-1; v_call: TRBV11-2; cdr3_aa: CASAPQWTGGSTEAFF; cdr3_nt: TGTGCCAGCGCGCCGCAATGGACAGGGGGTAGCACTGAAGCTTTCTTT
clone_size: NA; d_call: NA; j_call: TRBJ2-7; v_call: TRBV19; cdr3_aa: CASSIVGQSYEQYF; cdr3_nt: TGTGCCAGTAGTATAGTGGGCCAGTCCTACGAGCAGTACTTC
clone_size: NA; d_call: NA; j_call: TRBJ2-1; v_call: TRBV5-1; cdr3_aa: CASSRLEISSYNEQFF; cdr3_nt: TGCGCCAGCAGCCGACTTGAGATAAGCTCCTACAATGAGCAGTTCTTC
clone_size: NA; d_call: NA; j_call: TRBJ1-3; v_call: TRBV12-3/TRBV12-4; cdr3_aa: CASSLFGNTIYF; cdr3_nt: TGTGCCAGCAGTTTATTTGGAAACACCATATATTTT
clone_size: NA; d_call: NA; j_call: TRBJ2-1; v_call: TRBV5-3; cdr3_aa: CARSLAGECEQFF; cdr3_nt: TGTGCCAGAAGCTTGGCAGGGGAGTGTGAGCAGTTCTTC
clone_size: NA; d_call: NA; j_call: TRBJ2-7; v_call: TRBV5-4; cdr3_aa: CASSREGGREQYF; cdr3_nt: TGTGCCAGCAGCCGCGAAGGGGGGCGCGAGCAGTACTTC
clone_size: NA; d_call: TRBD1; j_call: TRBJ1-4; v_call: TRBV4-3; cdr3_aa: CASSQAQGESEKLFF; cdr3_nt: TGCGCCAGCAGCCAAGCGCAGGGGGAGTCTGAAAAACTGTTTTTT
clone_size: NA; d_call: TRBD1; j_call: TRBJ1-1; v_call: TRBV29-1; cdr3_aa: CSVRQGAGVTEAFF; cdr3_nt: TGCAGCGTGAGACAGGGGGCGGGTGTCACTGAAGCTTTCTTT
clone_size: NA; d_call: NA; j_call: TRBJ2-1; v_call: TRBV4-3; cdr3_aa: CASSHPSNRGGRDEQFF; cdr3_nt: TGCGCCAGCAGCCACCCCTCTAACCGGGGCGGTAGGGATGAGCAGTTCTTC
clone_size: NA; d_call: TRBD2; j_call: TRBJ2-5; v_call: TRBV6-2/TRBV6-3; cdr3_aa: CASSPTYGGAQETQYF; cdr3_nt: TGTGCCAGCAGTCCGACTTACGGGGGGGCTCAAGAGACCCAGTACTTC
clone_size: NA; d_call: TRBD2; j_call: TRBJ2-3; v_call: TRBV19; cdr3_aa: CASSATGTSGTDTQYF; cdr3_nt: TGTGCCAGTAGTGCGACCGGGACTAGCGGCACAGATACGCAGTATTTT
clone_size: NA; d_call: TRBD1; j_call: TRBJ1-1; v_call: TRBV9; cdr3_aa: CASSVGQGGAEAFF; cdr3_nt: TGTGCCAGCAGCGTGGGACAGGGAGGAGCTGAAGCTTTCTTT
clone_size: NA; d_call: NA; j_call: TRBJ1-2; v_call: TRBV28; cdr3_aa: CASSSLYGYTF; cdr3_nt: TGTGCCAGCAGTTCCCTCTATGGCTACACCTTC
clone_size: NA; d_call: NA; j_call: TRBJ1-1; v_call: TRBV21-1; cdr3_aa: CASSKVEGGITEAFF; cdr3_nt: TGTGCCAGCAGCAAAGTTGAGGGGGGGATCACTGAAGCTTTCTTT
clone_size: NA; d_call: NA; j_call: TRBJ2-7; v_call: TRBV12-3/TRBV12-4; cdr3_aa: CASSTYYEQYF; cdr3_nt: TGTGCCAGCAGTACCTACTACGAGCAGTACTTC
clone_size: NA; d_call: NA; j_call: TRBJ2-2; v_call: TRBV15; cdr3_aa: CATSRGRPNTGELFF; cdr3_nt: TGTGCCACCAGCAGGGGAAGGCCCAACACCGGGGAGCTGTTTTTT
clone_size: NA; d_call: NA; j_call: TRBJ2-3; v_call: TRBV2; cdr3_aa: CASSSWLEDTQYF; cdr3_nt: TGTGCCAGCTCGAGCTGGTTGGAGGATACGCAGTATTTT
clone_size: NA; d_call: NA; j_call: TRBJ2-1; v_call: TRBV7-3; cdr3_aa: CASSLTGDNEQFF; cdr3_nt: TGTGCCAGCAGCTTAACTGGGGACAATGAGCAGTTCTTC
clone_size: NA; d_call: NA; j_call: TRBJ2-6; v_call: TRBV2; cdr3_aa: CASSVRTGANVLTF; cdr3_nt: TGTGCCAGCAGTGTAAGAACTGGGGCCAACGTCCTGACTTTC
clone_size: NA; d_call: NA; j_call: TRBJ2-7; v_call: TRBV7-8; cdr3_aa: CASSLEQGQIYEQYF; cdr3_nt: TGTGCCAGCAGCTTAGAGCAGGGGCAGATCTACGAGCAGTACTTC
clone_size: once; d_call: TRBD2; j_call: TRBJ2-3; v_call: TRBV5-1; cdr3_aa: CASSLALAGGYTDTQYF; cdr3_nt: TGCGCCAGCAGCTTGGCCCTAGCGGGGGGCTACACAGATACGCAGTATTTT
clone_size: NA; d_call: TRBD2; j_call: TRBJ2-5; v_call: TRBV9; cdr3_aa: CASSAPTSGIETQYF; cdr3_nt: TGTGCCAGCAGCGCCCCAACTAGCGGGATCGAGACCCAGTACTTC
clone_size: NA; d_call: NA; j_call: TRBJ1-3; v_call: TRBV6-2/TRBV6-3; cdr3_aa: CASSYSTQGSGNTIYF; cdr3_nt: TGTGCCAGCAGTTACTCGACCCAGGGCTCTGGAAACACCATATATTTT
clone_size: NA; d_call: NA; j_call: TRBJ1-6; v_call: TRBV27; cdr3_aa: CASSLGAGNSPLHF; cdr3_nt: TGTGCCAGCAGTTTAGGTGCGGGGAATTCACCCCTCCACTTT
clone_size: NA; d_call: TRBD1; j_call: TRBJ1-2; v_call: TRBV6-5; cdr3_aa: CASSYTEDRSYGYTF; cdr3_nt: TGTGCCAGCAGTTACACTGAGGACAGGAGCTATGGCTACACCTTC
clone_size: few; d_call: NA; j_call: TRBJ2-2; v_call: TRBV7-6; cdr3_aa: CASSLGPGGGELFF; cdr3_nt: TGTGCCAGCAGCTTAGGACCGGGCGGCGGGGAGCTGTTTTTT